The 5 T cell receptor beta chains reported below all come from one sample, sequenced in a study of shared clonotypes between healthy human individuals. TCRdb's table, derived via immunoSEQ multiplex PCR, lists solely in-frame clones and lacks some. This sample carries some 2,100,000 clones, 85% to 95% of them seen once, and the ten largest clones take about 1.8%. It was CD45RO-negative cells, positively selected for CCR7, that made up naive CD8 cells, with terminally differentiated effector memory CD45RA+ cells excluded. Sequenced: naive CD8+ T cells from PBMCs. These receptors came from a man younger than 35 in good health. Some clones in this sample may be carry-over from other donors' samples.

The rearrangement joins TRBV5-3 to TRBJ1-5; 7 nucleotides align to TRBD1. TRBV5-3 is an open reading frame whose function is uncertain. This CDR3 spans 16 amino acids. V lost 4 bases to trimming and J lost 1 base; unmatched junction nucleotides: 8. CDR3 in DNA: TGTGCCAGAAGCCCACTCGGGACAGTAAGCAATCAGCCCCAGCATTTT. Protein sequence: CARSPLGTVSNQPQHF.

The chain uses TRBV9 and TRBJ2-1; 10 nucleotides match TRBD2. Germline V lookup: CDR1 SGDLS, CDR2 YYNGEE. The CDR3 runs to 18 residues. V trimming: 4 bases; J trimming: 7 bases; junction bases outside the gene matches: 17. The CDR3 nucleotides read TGTGCCAGCAGCCATAGGACTAGCGGTAGGGTAGGTTTGAATGAGCAGTTCTTC. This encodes CASSHRTSGRVGLNEQFF.

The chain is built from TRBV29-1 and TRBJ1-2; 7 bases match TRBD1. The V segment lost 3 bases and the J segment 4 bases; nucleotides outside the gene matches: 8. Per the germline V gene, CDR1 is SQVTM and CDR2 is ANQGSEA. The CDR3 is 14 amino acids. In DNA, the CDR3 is TGCAGCGTTGAGATACAGGGGATAGGCTATGGCTACACCTTC. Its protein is CSVEIQGIGYGYTF. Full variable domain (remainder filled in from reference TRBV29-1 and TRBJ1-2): SAVISQKPSRDICQRGTSLTIQCQVDSQVTMMFWYRQQPGQSLTLIATANQGSEATYESGFVIDKFPISRPNLTFSTLTVSNMSPEDSSIYLCSVEIQGIGYGYTFGSGTRLTVV.

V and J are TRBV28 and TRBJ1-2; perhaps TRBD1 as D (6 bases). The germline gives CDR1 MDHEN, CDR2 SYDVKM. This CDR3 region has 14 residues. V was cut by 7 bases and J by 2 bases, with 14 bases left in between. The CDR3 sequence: CASKAAGENYGYTF. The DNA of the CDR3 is TGTGCCAGCAAGGCGGCAGGGGAAAACTATGGCTACACCTTC.

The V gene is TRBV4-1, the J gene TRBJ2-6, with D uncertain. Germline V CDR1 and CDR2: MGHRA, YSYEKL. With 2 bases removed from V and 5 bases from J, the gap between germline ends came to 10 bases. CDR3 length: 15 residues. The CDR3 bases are TGCGCCAGCAGCCAATCCGACTGGAGGGCCAACGTCCTGACTTTC. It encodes CASSQSDWRANVLTF.